The 14 T cell receptor beta chains below come from one sample, sequenced in a study of blood T cell repertoires in COVID-19. The protocol was immunoSEQ multiplex PCR, while the TCRdb copy is restricted to in-frame clones and leaves out a portion. The data hold 50,000 to 70,000 clones, with around 78% observed a single time. Material: peripheral blood. The receptors derive from a human donor in a cohort sampled during active COVID-19.

This CDR3 is CASRPAYRRQGYEQYF. CDR3 DNA sequence: TGCGCCAGCAGACCTGCCTACCGTCGACAGGGCTACGAGCAGTACTTC. The chain employs TRBV5-1 and TRBJ2-7; TRBD1 aligns across 7 bases. The V gene's germline CDR1 is SGHRS and CDR2 YFSETQ. This CDR3 is built from 16 residues. The V and J ends lost 5 bases and 3 bases, in that order; junction bases with no gene match: 14.

This sequence joins TRBV27 and TRBJ1-6; the D is unclear. The germline V gene has CDR1 MNHEY and CDR2 SMNVEV (reference sequence). CDR3 size: 13 residues. Trimming removed 5 bases from V and 6 bases from J, with 8 bases in between. The CDR3 DNA sequence: TGTGCCAGCAGTCCTTACATTAATTCACCCCTCCACTTT. Translating it yields CASSPYINSPLHF.

This chain links TRBV4-1 with TRBJ2-6; a weak D match, TRBD1 (6 bases). The germline gives CDR1 MGHRA, CDR2 YSYEKL. Deletions cut 0 bases from V and 1 base from J, with 10 bases between. CDR3 length: 17 residues. In DNA, the CDR3 is TGCGCCAGCAGCCAAGATCAAGGGGGTTCTGGGGCCAACGTCCTGACTTTC. Translating gives CASSQDQGGSGANVLTF.

The V call is TRBV6-5, the J call TRBJ1-1, with 8 bases matching TRBD1. V lost 6 bases and J lost 1; bases outside the gene matches: 4. This CDR3 has 14 residues. Per the germline V gene, CDR1 is MNHEY and CDR2 is SVGAGI. The CDR3 loop reads CASRQDRGNTEAFF. DNA of the CDR3: TGTGCCAGCAGACAAGACAGGGGGAACACTGAAGCTTTCTTT.

This clone was seen at least ten times. The chain carries TRBV27 and TRBJ2-5; 7 bases are a match to TRBD1. J lost 1 base, V lost 5 bases, and 4 bases had no gene match. CDR3 length: 14 amino acids. The germline V gene encodes CDR1 MNHEY and CDR2 SMNVEV (reference sequence). The CDR3 protein is CASSTRDSQETQYF. The CDR3 coding sequence is TGTGCCAGCAGTACCCGGGACAGCCAAGAGACCCAGTACTTC.

This clone showed up just a few times. The chain links TRBV5-1 to TRBJ1-2, with D possibly being TRBD1 (5 bases). Germline loops: CDR1 SGHRS, CDR2 YFSETQ. CDR3 length equals 12 residues. Deletions cut 2 bases from V and 7 bases from J, with 9 bases between. DNA of the CDR3: TGCGCCAGCAGCTTCAGGGAATCTGGCTACACCTTC. Encoded protein: CASSFRESGYTF. The full variable domain, completed using reference TRBV5-1 and TRBJ1-2, is KAGVTQTPRYLIKTRGQQVTLSCSPISGHRSVSWYQQTPGQGLQFLFEYFSETQRNKGNFPGRFSGRQFSNSRSEMNVSTLELGDSALYLCASSFRESGYTFGSGTRLTVV.

The chain is built from TRBV7-9 and TRBJ2-7; a possible D gene is TRBD1 (6 bases). CDR1 is SEHNR and CDR2 is FQNEAQ in the germline V gene (reference sequence). CDR3 length equals 14 residues. V lost 2 bases to trimming and J lost 1 base, with 9 bases between them. As DNA, the CDR3 is TGTGCCAGCAGCTTAATGGGGGCATCCTACGAGCAGTACTTC. Protein: CASSLMGASYEQYF.

The chain uses TRBV3-1 (or the pseudogene TRBV3-2) and TRBJ2-7; D is possibly TRBD2 (6 bases). The germline CDR1 and CDR2 sequences are LGHDT and YNNKEL (reference sequence). Trimming left V 4 bases short and J 2 bases short, with 15 bases between. The CDR3 contains 15 residues. CDR3 loop: CASSLEWRATYEQYF. In DNA, the CDR3 is TGTGCCAGCAGCCTCGAATGGAGGGCTACCTACGAGCAGTACTTC.

The chain uses TRBV4-3 and TRBJ1-2; 7 positions agree with TRBD1. This CDR3 has 16 amino acids. CDR1 is LGHNA and CDR2 is YSLEER in the germline V gene. The V gene end was trimmed by 0 bases and the J gene end by 3 bases; junction bases not matched to a gene: 7. DNA for the CDR3: TGCGCCAGCAGCCAAGACCCCACAGGGGTGTACTATGGCTACACCTTC. Translating gives CASSQDPTGVYYGYTF.

This chain uses TRBV5-4 with TRBJ1-6, with 9 bases that match TRBD1. This CDR3 region has 19 residues. Germline values: CDR1 SGHNT, CDR2 YYREEE (reference sequence). After removal of 3 bases from V and 2 bases from J, the junction contained 12 bases not matched to a gene. In DNA form, the CDR3 reads TGTGCCAGCAGCTGGGGACAGGGTCCAAGCAAGCCCTATAATTCACCCCTCCACTTT. It specifies CASSWGQGPSKPYNSPLHF.

The rearrangement uses TRBV18 and TRBJ1-4; TRBD1 matches 7 bases. Germline loops: CDR1 KGHSH, CDR2 LQKENI. The CDR3 runs to 15 residues. V gave up 1 base and J gave up 7 bases; unmatched junction bases: 6. The CDR3 protein is CASSPQGAKSEKLFF. In DNA, the CDR3 is TGTGCCAGCTCACCACAGGGGGCGAAGAGTGAAAAACTGTTTTTT.

This clone was observed a single time. The CDR3, as DNA: TGTGCCAGCAGCCCCCCCGGGACTCCTTCTCTCCACGAGCAGTACTTC. It encodes CASSPPGTPSLHEQYF. V is TRBV7-9 and J is TRBJ2-7; D perhaps matches TRBD2 (6 bases). Germline CDR1 is SEHNR and CDR2 is FQNEAQ (reference sequence). V lost 5 bases, J lost 5 bases, and 22 bases lay in between. This CDR3 region has 16 residues.

Only one count was recorded for this clone. This chain links TRBV7-8 with TRBJ2-7, with 14 nucleotides matching TRBD2. The CDR3 runs to 16 residues. CDR1 is SGHVS and CDR2 is FQNEAQ in the germline V gene. Trimming at V came to 2 bases and at J to 4 bases, leaving 4 bases not matched to a gene. The CDR3 reads CASSLKGLAGVYEQYF. CDR3 in DNA: TGTGCCAGCAGCTTAAAGGGACTAGCGGGAGTGTACGAGCAGTACTTC.

The V call is TRBV30, the J call TRBJ2-7; 7 bases agree with TRBD1. The CDR3 contains 13 residues. Germline loops: CDR1 GTSNPN, CDR2 SVGIG (reference sequence). The trim removed 3 bases at V and 7 bases at J, leaving 9 bases unmatched. CDR3 residues: CAWRIQGSGEQYF. CDR3 sequence (DNA): TGTGCCTGGAGGATACAGGGGTCTGGGGAGCAGTACTTC.